What follows is one TCR beta chain and its context. V dropped 5 bases and J dropped 7; count of bases not matched to a gene: 13. CDR1 and CDR2 (germline): LGHNA, YSLEER. This CDR3 is 17 amino acids long. The data stem from a study of blood T cell repertoires in COVID-19. Across the whole study: Acute and convalescent COVID-19 specimens originated in the United States, Italy and Spain. PBMCs, B-cell-depleted T cells, or T cells were the source of the cDNA or gDNA that made up the material.

Under the authors' procedure: Amplification with reference gene primers provided the estimates of nucleated cell counts. Produced via immunoSEQ multiplex PCR; TCRdb's table is partial and in-frame only. V, J and clone size are those of that table, while D and trimming were read from the DNA. The repertoire holds about 180,000 clones, with about 85% as singletons. The chain joins TRBV4-3 to TRBJ2-7; 14 bases are a match to TRBD2. The receptor was derived from an elderly woman with acute or convalescent COVID-19. The specimen was peripheral blood. The CDR3 DNA is TGCGCCAGCAGCGTAGGAGGACTAGCGGGGGGCCTTTGGGAGCAGTACTTC. It encodes CASSVGGLAGGLWEQYF.